The next 26 T cell receptor beta chains were all read from a single sample in a study of CD8+ T cells in alopecia areata listed by TCRdb under 2018. Library creation used the immunoSEQ multiplex PCR assay. To provide template for TCR sequencing, every sample had RNA extracted and reverse transcribed into cDNA. This immuneACCESS table, as held by TCRdb, lists in-frame sequences with V and J called but not all clones. Of the missing ones, under half trace to an unresolved V gene in checked studies; the others have no known cause. The sample yields 4,400 or so clones; roughly 60% were counted once. The ten largest clones add up to roughly 10% of the sample. What the treatment or condition label conveys for this sample: oral pan-JAK inhibitor, 5-10 mg twice daily. Lesional scalp punch biopsies and peripheral blood were obtained from alopecia areata patients. The sequencing here drew on skin, taken at approximately week 39, from a patient treated with tofacitinib. The receptors come from a human donor with alopecia areata.

The chain recombines TRBV18 with TRBJ2-7, with unresolved D. Trimming left V 0 bases short and J 0 bases short, with 6 bases between. Germline-derived CDR1 and CDR2 are KGHSH and LQKENI. CDR3 length: 14 residues. The CDR3 DNA is TGTGCCAGCTCACCACCCTACAACTCCTACGAGCAGTACTTC. It is translated as CASSPPYNSYEQYF.

There are a few counts of this clone. The sample has other DNA sequences that encode this CDR3 too. The chain is built from TRBV4-2 and TRBJ2-1; the D gene is possibly TRBD2 (7 bases). The germline V gene has CDR1 LGHNA and CDR2 YNFKEQ. V dropped 1 base and J dropped 4 bases, with 14 bases sitting between them. This CDR3 spans 16 amino acids. CDR3 sequence: CASSQGGGRGYNEQFF. The CDR3 DNA is TGTGCCAGCAGCCAAGGGGGGGGGCGGGGTTACAATGAGCAGTTCTTC.

V is TRBV27 and J is TRBJ2-2, with 12 bases fitting TRBD2. The V gene's germline CDR1 is MNHEY and CDR2 SMNVEV (reference sequence). V trimming: 5 bases; J trimming: 5 bases; junction bases outside the gene matches: 9. This CDR3 has 17 residues. Here the CDR3 reads CASSSRLAGVRTGELFF. In DNA form, the CDR3 reads TGTGCCAGCAGTAGTAGACTAGCGGGAGTACGGACCGGGGAGCTGTTTTTT.

This clone was detected a few times. The rearrangement uses TRBV7-9 and TRBJ2-7; tentative D call: TRBD1 (7 bases). The V gene's germline CDR1 is SEHNR and CDR2 FQNEAQ (reference sequence). Trimming took 1 base from V and 4 from J, leaving 17 bases between them. This CDR3 region has 16 residues. In DNA, the CDR3 is TGTGCCAGCAGCTTAGATCGCAGGGGGGTTTCGTACGAGCAGTACTTC. Residues: CASSLDRRGVSYEQYF.

The chain combines TRBV7-3 with TRBJ2-5; D not certain. The CDR3 runs to 13 residues. The germline CDR1 and CDR2 sequences are SGHTA and FQGTGA. V was trimmed by 1 base and J by 2 bases, leaving 5 bases between them. The CDR3 nucleotides are TGTGCCAGCAGCTTAAGGCGGCAAGAGACCCAGTACTTC. It translates to CASSLRRQETQYF.

This rearrangement joins TRBV7-3 to TRBJ1-2; D might be TRBD1 (6 bases). CDR3 size: 13 residues. Germline V gene sequence: CDR1 SGHTA, CDR2 FQGTGA. Trimming removed 2 bases from V and 4 bases from J, with 8 bases in between. The DNA of the CDR3 is TGTGCCAGCAGCTTAGAAGGGGGCTATGGCTACACCTTC. It yields the protein CASSLEGGYGYTF.

This clone showed up just a few times. The same CDR3 is also encoded by other DNA sequences in this sample. V is TRBV18 and J is TRBJ2-1; D gene ambiguous. The CDR3 is 13 amino acids. Germline loops: CDR1 KGHSH, CDR2 LQKENI. With 0 bases removed from V and 5 bases from J, the gap between germline ends came to 5 bases. The CDR3 protein is CASSPPGDNEQFF. CDR3 nucleotides: TGTGCCAGCTCACCACCTGGTGACAATGAGCAGTTCTTC.

This chain connects TRBV28 to TRBJ2-1, with 8 bases aligning to TRBD1. The CDR3 consists of 15 residues. Germline V gene data show CDR1 as MDHEN and CDR2 as SYDVKM. V lost 2 bases, J lost 7 bases, and 7 bases stayed unmatched. The CDR3 DNA reads as TGTGCCAGCAGTTTACTCCAGGGGGCGGTGAATGAGCAGTTCTTC. Amino acid sequence: CASSLLQGAVNEQFF.

The chain recombines TRBV4-2 with TRBJ1-4; TRBD1 is a possible D gene (6 bases). The ends were cut back, 7 bases at V and 5 bases at J, with 11 bases in the middle. CDR1 is LGHNA and CDR2 is YNFKEQ in the germline V gene. The CDR3 runs 13 residues. CDR3 protein: CASTPGANEKLFF. CDR3 DNA sequence: TGTGCCAGCACGCCGGGGGCCAATGAAAAACTGTTTTTT.

CDR3 in amino acids: CASSGFREGELYEQYF. CDR3 nucleotides: TGTGCCAGCAGCGGTTTTCGGGAGGGCGAGTTGTACGAGCAGTACTTC. V usage is TRBV9 and J usage is TRBJ2-7; 8 bases are shared with TRBD2. The junction had 12 bases not matched to a gene; V was cut back by 3 bases and J by 4 bases. Germline CDR1 reads SGDLS; CDR2 reads YYNGEE. The CDR3 consists of 16 residues.

The CDR3 is CASSLKAGGGNEQFF. CDR3 coding DNA: TGTGCCAGCAGTTTGAAGGCGGGAGGAGGGAATGAGCAGTTCTTC. The chain joins TRBV27 to TRBJ2-1, with TRBD2 identical over 8 bases. Germline V gene data show CDR1 as MNHEY and CDR2 as SMNVEV (reference sequence). CDR3 length: 15 amino acids. Trimming cost V 3 bases and J 7 bases; bases outside gene matches: 8.

By share, this clone ranks as large. The J gene is TRBJ2-5, the V gene TRBV7-8; no clear D. V lost 5 bases and J 5 bases, leaving 24 bases between the germline ends. Per germline, CDR1 SGHVS and CDR2 FQNEAQ. The CDR3 loop spans 17 amino acids. Written as DNA, the CDR3 is TGTGCCAGCAGCCTTAGAGAGAGGCTTGGGGTGGCGGAGACCCAGTACTTC. It encodes CASSLRERLGVAETQYF. The full variable domain, completed using reference TRBV7-8 and TRBJ2-5, is GAGVSQSPRYKVAKRGQDVALRCDPISGHVSLFWYQQALGQGPEFLTYFQNEAQLDKSGLPSDRFFAERPEGSVSTLKIQRTQQEDSAVYLCASSLRERLGVAETQYFGPGTRLLVL.

V is TRBV15 and J is TRBJ2-1, with TRBD2 matching over 9 bases. The CDR3 runs to 16 residues. Germline CDR1 and CDR2: LNHNV and YYDKDF (reference sequence). J was trimmed by 1 base and V by 4 bases; bases with no gene match: 5. CDR3: CATSTHLAGSYNEQFF. CDR3 nucleotide sequence: TGTGCCACCAGCACCCATCTAGCGGGATCCTACAATGAGCAGTTCTTC.

The chain employs TRBV5-1 and TRBJ1-2; TRBD1 agrees at 12 bases. Germline V gives CDR1 SGHRS, CDR2 YFSETQ. V lost 0 bases and J lost 3; bases outside the gene matches: 6. The CDR3 has 17 residues. CDR3 in DNA: TGCGCCAGCAGCTTGGCCGGGACAGGGGGCAGGGACTATGGCTACACCTTC. Translating gives CASSLAGTGGRDYGYTF.

The chain joins TRBV12-2 to TRBJ2-5. TRBV12-2 is annotated as a pseudogene. This CDR3 is 9 amino acids long. The CDR3 reads CPTKETQYF. In nucleotides, the CDR3 is TGTCCCACGAAAGAGACCCAGTACTTC.

For this clone: At the DNA level, this CDR3 is encoded by other sequences in the same sample as well. The CDR3, as DNA: TGTGCCAGCAGCCTAGCCGATACGCAGTATTTT. This gives the protein CASSLADTQYF. The V and J genes are TRBV14 and TRBJ2-3; D gene ambiguous. V was clipped by 4 bases and J by 6 bases, with 5 bases between them. The CDR3 is made up of 11 amino acids. Germline V CDR1 and CDR2: SGHDN, FVKESK.

This clone is large in the sample. The V call is TRBV28, the J call TRBJ1-4; tentatively, D is TRBD1 (5 bases). Trimming left V 5 bases short and J 8 bases short, with 9 bases between. This CDR3 region has 12 residues. Germline V gene data show CDR1 as MDHEN and CDR2 as SYDVKM. CDR3 protein: CASSAGREKLFF. Here the CDR3 DNA reads TGTGCCAGCAGTGCGGGGCGAGAAAAACTGTTTTTT.

Here the CDR3 DNA reads TGTGCCAGCAGCTTAATCCGCACTGAAGCTTTCTTT. This codes for CASSLIRTEAFF. The chain couples TRBV13 to TRBJ1-1; D is uncertain. Germline loops: CDR1 PRHDT, CDR2 FYEKMQ (reference sequence). The V gene lost 2 bases and the J gene lost 4 bases, with 5 bases spanning the gap. The CDR3 runs to 12 residues.

The chain links TRBV5-6 to TRBJ2-1; D remains unclear. CDR3 size: 11 residues. The germline V gene encodes CDR1 SGHDT and CDR2 YYEEEE. V was pared by 0 bases and J by 9 bases, with 4 bases between. CDR3 sequence: CASSLGGEQFF. DNA of the CDR3: TGTGCCAGCAGCTTGGGAGGTGAGCAGTTCTTC. Full variable domain (rest looked up from reference TRBV5-6 and TRBJ2-1): DAGVTQSPTHLIKTRGQQVTLRCSPKSGHDTVSWYQQALGQGPQFIFQYYEEEERQRGNFPDRFSGHQFPNYSSELNVNALLLGDSALYLCASSLGGEQFFGPGTRLTVL.

The J gene is TRBJ2-7, the V gene TRBV4-1, with 8 bases aligning to TRBD1. The CDR3 is 15 residues long. V shed 1 base, J shed 4 bases, and the junction held 6 bases outside the gene matches. Germline CDR1 reads MGHRA; CDR2 reads YSYEKL. CDR3 loop: CASSQARDRKYEQYF. As DNA, the CDR3 is TGCGCCAGCAGCCAAGCCCGGGACAGGAAATACGAGCAGTACTTC.

This chain connects TRBV7-2 to TRBJ2-1; D is undetermined. With 1 base removed from V and 10 bases from J, the gap between germline ends came to 8 bases. Germline assignment: CDR1 SGHTA and CDR2 FQGNSA. This CDR3 has 12 residues. CDR3 loop: CASSLVKYEQFF. As DNA, the CDR3 is TGTGCCAGCAGCTTAGTTAAGTACGAGCAGTTCTTC.

The chain joins TRBV19 to TRBJ2-2; 13 bases fit TRBD2. The ends lost 3 bases at V and 3 bases at J; junction bases unmatched: 4. Germline-derived CDR1 and CDR2 are LNHDA and SQIVND (reference sequence). The CDR3 has 17 residues. The CDR3 nucleotides are TGTGCCAGTAGTATTGGACTAGCGGGAGTACACACCGGGGAGCTGTTTTTT. The encoded protein is CASSIGLAGVHTGELFF.

The rearrangement links TRBV4-1 to TRBJ2-1; 10 nucleotides line up with TRBD2. V dropped 4 bases and J dropped 6; count of bases not matched to a gene: 6. Germline V lookup: CDR1 MGHRA, CDR2 YSYEKL. The CDR3 runs 15 residues. The CDR3, as DNA: TGCGCCAGCAGCCGGGCTAGCGGGAGAACCAATGAGCAGTTCTTC. This gives the protein CASSRASGRTNEQFF.

This clone was detected only once. The junction departs from germline at one end; a sequencing error may be responsible. The gene calls are TRBV6-5 and TRBJ2-1; 7 nucleotides line up with TRBD2. The CDR3 runs to 13 residues. CDR1 is MNHEY, CDR2 SVGAGI, per germline. CDR3 sequence (DNA): TGTGCCAGCAGTTACTCGGCTAGCGGATCCCCTATCTTC. It translates to CASSYSASGSPIF.

CDR3 amino acids: CASSRGSSEQFF. The CDR3 DNA sequence: TGCGCCAGCAGCCGGGGTTCCAGTGAGCAGTTCTTC. The V and J genes are TRBV10-1 and TRBJ2-1; possibly TRBD2 for D (5 bases). Germline CDR1 WNHNN, CDR2 SYGVQD (reference sequence). The length of the CDR3 is 12 residues. The V end was cut by 6 bases, the J end by 9 bases, with 12 bases between.

This sequence joins TRBV7-9 and TRBJ2-4; D remains ambiguous. Germline V CDR1 and CDR2: SEHNR, FQNEAQ (reference sequence). CDR3 size: 12 residues. The CDR3: CAVQSTRYIQYF. CDR3 DNA sequence: TGTGCGGTACAGTCCACCCGGTACATTCAGTACTTC.